Listed below are T cell receptor beta chains from one sample, sequenced in a study of cytomegalovirus exposure and HLA in healthy donors. Using immunoSEQ multiplex PCR, the repertoire was profiled, and TCRdb retains in-frame clones only, with some absent. The sample consists of 170,000 or so clones, approximately 80% of them appearing once. The specimen was PBMCs. The receptors were gathered from a male donor in good health and CMV-seropositive. Both conserved end residues are part of each CDR3. Each record gives: J gene, D gene, V gene, CDR3 length, clone size, CDR3 protein, CDR3 DNA. D genes are given only for firm matches. Size values are once, few and many counts, or a class for expanded clones, and some rows have none.

J: TRBJ2-7; D: TRBD2; V: TRBV27; length: 16; size: -; CDR3: CASSSDLAGGTYEQYF; DNA: TGTGCCAGCAGTTCCGATCTAGCGGGAGGGACCTACGAGCAGTACTTC
J: TRBJ2-7; D: -; V: TRBV10-3; length: 14; size: -; CDR3: CATGLRGGRYEQYF; DNA: TGTGCCACCGGACTGAGGGGGGGACGGTACGAGCAGTACTTC
J: TRBJ2-1; D: -; V: TRBV11-2; length: 15; size: -; CDR3: CASSLDRGGHNEQFF; DNA: TGTGCCAGCAGCTTAGATAGGGGGGGTCACAATGAGCAGTTCTTC
J: TRBJ2-7; D: -; V: TRBV7-9; length: 14; size: -; CDR3: CASRLDGISYEQYF; DNA: TGTGCCAGCAGGTTGGACGGGATCTCCTACGAGCAGTACTTC
J: TRBJ1-1; D: -; V: TRBV7-8; length: 14; size: few; CDR3: CASSLAFMNTEAFF; DNA: TGTGCCAGCAGCTTAGCTTTTATGAACACTGAAGCTTTCTTT
J: TRBJ2-1; D: TRBD2; V: TRBV5-1; length: 16; size: -; CDR3: CASSLFPGGPNNEQFF; DNA: TGCGCCAGCAGCTTGTTCCCGGGAGGGCCAAACAATGAGCAGTTCTTC
J: TRBJ2-7; D: TRBD2; V: TRBV6-5; length: 14; size: few; CDR3: CASSRGGASWEQYF; DNA: TGTGCCAGCAGTCGGGGGGGGGCCTCTTGGGAGCAGTACTTC
J: TRBJ1-6; D: -; V: TRBV4-1; length: 14; size: -; CDR3: CASSQGQGDSPLHF; DNA: TGCGCCAGCAGCCAAGGTCAGGGTGATTCACCCCTCCACTTT
J: TRBJ2-3; D: -; V: TRBV18; length: 16; size: few; CDR3: CASSPARGVRTDTQYF; DNA: TGTGCCAGCTCACCAGCCCGGGGAGTTCGCACAGATACGCAGTATTTT
J: TRBJ2-3; D: TRBD2; V: TRBV5-1; length: 16; size: -; CDR3: CASSKGTSGSPDTQYF; DNA: TGCGCCAGCAGCAAAGGGACTAGCGGGAGTCCAGATACGCAGTATTTT
J: TRBJ2-7; D: TRBD2; V: TRBV27; length: 17; size: -; CDR3: CASSPLNRLAGVKEQYF; DNA: TGTGCCAGCAGTCCCCTAAACCGGCTAGCGGGAGTGAAAGAGCAGTACTTC
J: TRBJ2-7; D: -; V: TRBV2; length: 16; size: -; CDR3: CASNRRGSALTYEQYF; DNA: TGTGCCAGCAATAGACGGGGAAGCGCCCTTACCTACGAGCAGTACTTC
J: TRBJ2-1; D: -; V: TRBV11-2; length: 11; size: -; CDR3: CASSQEREQFF; DNA: TGTGCCAGCAGCCAAGAGCGGGAGCAGTTCTTC
J: TRBJ1-3; D: -; V: TRBV19; length: 15; size: -; CDR3: CASSLIQGTGNTIYF; DNA: TGTGCCAGTAGTCTCATCCAGGGGACTGGAAACACCATATATTTT
J: TRBJ2-3; D: -; V: TRBV7-2; length: 17; size: -; CDR3: CASSLGWEHPSTDTQYF; DNA: TGTGCCAGCAGCTTAGGATGGGAGCATCCTAGCACAGATACGCAGTATTTT
J: TRBJ2-4; D: TRBD2; V: TRBV29-1; length: 14; size: -; CDR3: CSALAPIAKNIQYF; DNA: TGCAGCGCACTAGCGCCGATAGCCAAAAACATTCAGTACTTC
J: TRBJ2-4; D: TRBD2; V: TRBV7-4; length: 14; size: once; CDR3: CASSFSGRLDIQYF; DNA: TGTGCCAGCAGCTTTAGCGGGAGATTAGACATTCAGTACTTC
J: TRBJ2-2; D: -; V: TRBV6-6; length: 12; size: once; CDR3: CASTRGGGELFF; DNA: TGTGCCAGCACCCGAGGGGGCGGGGAGCTGTTTTTT
J: TRBJ2-7; D: -; V: TRBV7-2; length: 12; size: -; CDR3: CASSLARYEQYF; DNA: TGTGCCAGCAGCTTAGCCCGCTACGAGCAGTACTTC
J: TRBJ1-1; D: -; V: TRBV7-6; length: 12; size: -; CDR3: CASSLARDEAFF; DNA: TGTGCCAGCAGCTTAGCGCGTGATGAAGCTTTCTTT
J: TRBJ1-2; D: -; V: TRBV5-8; length: 14; size: once; CDR3: CASSDEDRIYGYTF; DNA: TGTGCCAGCAGCGATGAAGACAGGATCTATGGCTACACCTTC
J: TRBJ2-7; D: -; V: TRBV5-8; length: 15; size: -; CDR3: CASSWGTPSSYEQYF; DNA: TGTGCCAGCAGCTGGGGGACTCCTAGCTCCTACGAGCAGTACTTC
J: TRBJ2-5; D: TRBD2; V: TRBV10-3; length: 15; size: once; CDR3: CAITPGLGVGETQYF; DNA: TGTGCCATCACACCGGGACTAGGAGTGGGAGAGACCCAGTACTTC
J: TRBJ2-7; D: TRBD2; V: TRBV7-8; length: 16; size: -; CDR3: CASSLGVAGDAYEQYF; DNA: TGTGCCAGCAGCTTAGGAGTAGCGGGAGACGCCTACGAGCAGTACTTC
J: TRBJ2-1; D: TRBD2; V: TRBV9; length: 20; size: -; CDR3: CASSPTGLAGGKSSYNEQFF; DNA: TGTGCCAGCAGCCCCACGGGGCTAGCGGGAGGGAAAAGCTCCTACAATGAGCAGTTCTTC
J: TRBJ2-3; D: -; V: TRBV6-5; length: 12; size: -; CDR3: CASSSSADTQYF; DNA: TGTGCCAGCAGTTCCTCCGCAGATACGCAGTATTTT
J: TRBJ1-6; D: -; V: TRBV19; length: 14; size: -; CDR3: CATRITGSNSPLHF; DNA: TGTGCCACTAGAATAACAGGATCTAATTCACCCCTCCACTTT
J: TRBJ1-6; D: -; V: TRBV5-4; length: 15; size: -; CDR3: CASSLDLTGNSPLHF; DNA: TGTGCCAGCAGCTTGGATCTAACAGGGAATTCACCCCTCCACTTT
J: TRBJ2-7; D: -; V: TRBV7-9; length: 12; size: -; CDR3: CASSSRGHEQYF; DNA: TGTGCCAGCAGCTCCAGGGGCCACGAGCAGTACTTC
J: TRBJ1-1; D: -; V: TRBV11-3; length: 15; size: few; CDR3: CASSARGPPNTEAFF; DNA: TGTGCCAGCAGCGCAAGGGGTCCCCCAAACACTGAAGCTTTCTTT
J: TRBJ2-1; D: TRBD2; V: TRBV5-1; length: 15; size: -; CDR3: CASSPGRESYNEQFF; DNA: TGCGCCAGCAGCCCGGGGCGGGAGTCCTACAATGAGCAGTTCTTC
J: TRBJ1-5; D: -; V: TRBV19; length: 15; size: once; CDR3: CASSIPGWFNQPQHF; DNA: TGTGCCAGTAGTATCCCGGGATGGTTTAATCAGCCCCAGCATTTT
J: TRBJ2-5; D: -; V: TRBV7-6; length: 15; size: -; CDR3: CASSPFQGNQETQYF; DNA: TGTGCCAGCAGCCCCTTCCAGGGGAACCAAGAGACCCAGTACTTC
J: TRBJ1-4; D: -; V: TRBV18; length: 15; size: -; CDR3: CASSTVQGEREKLFF; DNA: TGTGCCAGCTCAACCGTACAGGGAGAGAGGGAAAAACTGTTTTTT
J: TRBJ2-1; D: TRBD2; V: TRBV13; length: 16; size: few; CDR3: CASSSRLAGGPGEQFF; DNA: TGTGCCAGCAGCTCCCGACTAGCGGGAGGGCCGGGTGAGCAGTTCTTC
J: TRBJ1-3; D: -; V: TRBV7-9; length: 12; size: few; CDR3: CSSSFGVMTIYF; DNA: TGTTCCAGCAGCTTCGGGGTGATGACCATATATTTT
J: TRBJ2-4; D: -; V: TRBV6-5; length: 16; size: -; CDR3: CASSSKRQLAKNIQYF; DNA: TGTGCCAGCAGTTCCAAACGACAGCTAGCCAAAAACATTCAGTACTTC
J: TRBJ2-1; D: -; V: TRBV2; length: 15; size: -; CDR3: CASSGGFSSYNEQFF; DNA: TGTGCCAGCAGTGGGGGCTTTAGCTCCTACAATGAGCAGTTCTTC
J: TRBJ2-7; D: -; V: TRBV5-8; length: 11; size: -; CDR3: CASRTLAEQYF; DNA: TGTGCCAGCAGGACCCTAGCCGAGCAGTACTTC
J: TRBJ1-5; D: -; V: TRBV4-1; length: 15; size: -; CDR3: CASSQVQEGNQPQHF; DNA: TGCGCCAGCAGCCAGGTACAGGAAGGCAATCAGCCCCAGCATTTT
J: TRBJ2-3; D: TRBD2; V: TRBV10-1; length: 17; size: -; CDR3: CASSESETGGAADTQYF; DNA: TGCGCCAGCAGTGAGTCGGAGACGGGAGGCGCTGCCGATACGCAGTATTTT
J: TRBJ1-4; D: -; V: TRBV10-3; length: 12; size: once; CDR3: CAISEQKEKLFF; DNA: TGTGCCATCAGTGAACAGAAGGAAAAACTGTTTTTT
J: TRBJ1-1; D: -; V: TRBV4-2; length: 15; size: -; CDR3: CASSQIQVFGTEAFF; DNA: TGTGCCAGCAGCCAAATACAGGTCTTTGGCACTGAAGCTTTCTTT
J: TRBJ2-7; D: -; V: TRBV29-1; length: 13; size: -; CDR3: CSVQTGTSYEQYF; DNA: TGCAGCGTACAAACCGGGACAAGCTACGAGCAGTACTTC
J: TRBJ2-3; D: -; V: TRBV5-5; length: 16; size: -; CDR3: CASSLGVAASTDTQYF; DNA: TGTGCCAGCAGCCTCGGGGTAGCGGCTAGCACAGATACGCAGTATTTT
J: TRBJ1-5; D: -; V: TRBV6-5; length: 11; size: -; CDR3: CASSDGRPQHF; DNA: TGTGCCAGCAGTGACGGGAGGCCCCAGCATTTT
J: TRBJ1-6; D: -; V: TRBV30; length: 13; size: -; CDR3: CAWAGSDNSPLHF; DNA: TGTGCCTGGGCCGGGTCTGACAATTCACCCCTCCACTTT
J: TRBJ2-1; D: TRBD2; V: TRBV14; length: 15; size: -; CDR3: CASSQRAGAGAEQFF; DNA: TGTGCCAGCAGCCAAAGGGCGGGAGCGGGGGCTGAGCAGTTCTTC
J: TRBJ2-5; D: -; V: TRBV7-7; length: 16; size: -; CDR3: CASSLGAAGSAETQYF; DNA: TGTGCTAGCAGCTTAGGGGCCGCAGGGTCCGCCGAGACCCAGTACTTC
J: TRBJ2-3; D: TRBD2; V: TRBV7-2; length: 12; size: -; CDR3: CTSSFYERDKYF; DNA: TGTACCAGCAGCTTTTATGAGCGGGATAAGTATTTT
J: TRBJ2-7; D: -; V: TRBV5-1; length: 14; size: -; CDR3: CASSSSLGAYEQYF; DNA: TGCGCCAGCAGCTCGTCCTTAGGGGCCTACGAGCAGTACTTC
J: TRBJ2-7; D: TRBD2; V: TRBV5-1; length: 16; size: -; CDR3: CASSLGTSGSSYEQYF; DNA: TGCGCCAGCAGCTTGGGGACTAGCGGCTCCTCCTACGAGCAGTACTTC
J: TRBJ2-4; D: -; V: TRBV27; length: 13; size: -; CDR3: CASSFLPTDIQYF; DNA: TGTGCCAGCAGTTTCCTTCCAACGGACATTCAGTACTTC